Within the sample, the clone carrying this T cell receptor (beta chain) is medium-sized (0.01 to 0.1%). What it recognizes is unknown. This record belongs to a study of PD-1 blockade in classical Hodgkin lymphoma. Findings and caveats of the study: Prior to therapy, complete responders displayed diversity much like that of newly diagnosed patients.

There was relapse after autologous stem cell transplantation in every patient, and there was variation in brentuximab vedotin exposure. Trimming took off 1 base at V and 5 bases at J, with 23 bases between the two ends. CDR1 is SGHTA, CDR2 FQGNSA, per germline. There are 18 residues in the CDR3. TCRdb's table, derived via immunoSEQ multiplex PCR, lists solely in-frame clones and lacks some. The sample gives 100,000 or so clones, roughly 91% of which show up once; more than 6.5% is in the top ten. The sample here was peripheral blood mononuclear cells (PBMCs), taken before the second cycle of nivolumab. The V and J genes are TRBV7-2 and TRBJ2-5, with unresolved D. This receptor was identified in a human donor with classical Hodgkin lymphoma. In DNA form, the CDR3 reads TGTGCCAGCAGCTTAGTGCCCATTGAAGGCCCCCAAGCGGAGACCCAGTACTTC. Its protein is CASSLVPIEGPQAETQYF.